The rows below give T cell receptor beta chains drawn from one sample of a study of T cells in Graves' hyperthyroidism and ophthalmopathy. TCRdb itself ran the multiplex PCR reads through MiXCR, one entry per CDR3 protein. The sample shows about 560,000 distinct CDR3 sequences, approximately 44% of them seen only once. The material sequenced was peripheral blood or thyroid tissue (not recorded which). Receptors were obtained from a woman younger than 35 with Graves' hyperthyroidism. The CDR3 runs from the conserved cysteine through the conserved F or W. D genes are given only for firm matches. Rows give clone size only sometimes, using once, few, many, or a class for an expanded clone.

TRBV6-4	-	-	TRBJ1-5	CATGQFGQLQHF
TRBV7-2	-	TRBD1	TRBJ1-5	CASSKTGEPQHF
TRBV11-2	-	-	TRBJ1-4	CASSKGLGEKLFF
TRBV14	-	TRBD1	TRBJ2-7	CASSQPTGDDYEQYF
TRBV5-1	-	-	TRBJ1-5	CASREGGLNQPQHF
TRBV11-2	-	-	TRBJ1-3	CASSAPLSGNTIYF
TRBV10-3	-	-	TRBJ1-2	CAISPNPRNGYTF
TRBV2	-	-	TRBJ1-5	CASSERGSRRSNQPQHF
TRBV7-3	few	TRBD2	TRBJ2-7	CASSQSAGTSGNQQYF
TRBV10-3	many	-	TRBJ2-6	CATAAAWTALNSGANVLTF
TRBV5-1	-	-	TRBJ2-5	CASSEDRLQETQYF
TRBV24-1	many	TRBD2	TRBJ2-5	CATSEPGLAGGETQYF
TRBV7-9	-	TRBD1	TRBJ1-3	CASSRKAGGTGNTIYF
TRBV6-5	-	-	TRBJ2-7	CASSYPRDFSSYEQYF
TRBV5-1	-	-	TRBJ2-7	CASSLERGYTYEQYF
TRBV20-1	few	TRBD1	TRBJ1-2	CSAPRDRVKYGYTF